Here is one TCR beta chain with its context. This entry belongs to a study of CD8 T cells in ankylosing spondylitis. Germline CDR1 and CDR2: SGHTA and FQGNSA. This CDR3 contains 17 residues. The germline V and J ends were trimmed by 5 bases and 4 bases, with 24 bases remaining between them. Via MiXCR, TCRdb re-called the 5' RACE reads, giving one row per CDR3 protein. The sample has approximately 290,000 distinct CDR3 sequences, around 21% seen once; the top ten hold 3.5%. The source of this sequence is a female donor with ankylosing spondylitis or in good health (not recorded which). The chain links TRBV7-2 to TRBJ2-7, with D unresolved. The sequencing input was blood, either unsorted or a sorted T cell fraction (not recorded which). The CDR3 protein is CASSHSQVPSILYEQYF. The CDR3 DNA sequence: TGTGCCAGCAGCCATTCCCAGGTCCCCTCCATCCTGTACGAGCAGTACTTC.